The TCR beta chain described here comes from a study of CDR3 diversity in severe acne. The CDR3 sequence is 14 residues long. Germline V gives CDR1 SNHLY, CDR2 FYNNEI. TCRdb reanalysed the PCR reads using MiXCR and keeps one entry per CDR3 protein. The sample has roughly 79,000 distinct CDR3 sequences; under 55% are singletons. Comment on this clonotype: The germline gene is not matched at one end of the junction; a read error may be the cause.

The V and J genes are TRBV2 and TRBJ2-7; D might be TRBD1 (6 bases). Sequenced: blood. This clonotype was sampled from a male donor with severe acne vulgaris. This CDR3 reads CASRENRVSYEQYF. The CDR3 region has the DNA TGCGCCAGCAGGGAAAACAGGGTCTCCTACGAGCAGTACTTC.